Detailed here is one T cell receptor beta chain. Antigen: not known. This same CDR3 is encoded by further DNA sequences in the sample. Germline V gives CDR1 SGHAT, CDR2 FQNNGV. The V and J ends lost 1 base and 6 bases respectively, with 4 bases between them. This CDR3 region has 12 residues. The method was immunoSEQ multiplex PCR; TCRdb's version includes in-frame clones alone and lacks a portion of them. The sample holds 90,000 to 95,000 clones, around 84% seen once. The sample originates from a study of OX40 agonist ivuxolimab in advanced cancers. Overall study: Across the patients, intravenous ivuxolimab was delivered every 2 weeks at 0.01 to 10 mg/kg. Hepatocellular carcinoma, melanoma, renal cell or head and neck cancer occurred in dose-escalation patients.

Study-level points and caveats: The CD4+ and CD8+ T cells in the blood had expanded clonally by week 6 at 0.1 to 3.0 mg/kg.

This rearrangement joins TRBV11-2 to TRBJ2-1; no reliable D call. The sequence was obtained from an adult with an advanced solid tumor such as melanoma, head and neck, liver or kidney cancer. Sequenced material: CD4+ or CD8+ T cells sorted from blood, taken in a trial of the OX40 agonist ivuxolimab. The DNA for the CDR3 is TGTGCCAGCAGCTTAGGGACCAATGAGCAGTTCTTC. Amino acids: CASSLGTNEQFF.